These 16 T cell receptor beta chains share one sample of origin, sequenced in a study of blood T cell repertoires in COVID-19. Profiling relied on immunoSEQ multiplex PCR, and the TCRdb table lists in-frame clones only, not all of them. This sample has some 70,000 clones, with more than 85% found just once. Sequencing was done on a sample of peripheral blood. The source is a man in his forties or fifties with COVID-19, enrolled during active disease.

V gene TRBV29-1 combines with J gene TRBJ2-2; the D gene is possibly TRBD1 (5 bases). This CDR3 spans 13 amino acids. The germline V gene encodes CDR1 SQVTM and CDR2 ANQGSEA. V was cut by 6 bases and J by 5 bases, with 13 bases left in between. The CDR3 sequence: CSVRLPGTGELFF. CDR3 sequence (DNA): TGCAGCGTACGTCTGCCAGGGACCGGGGAGCTGTTTTTT.

The chain recombines TRBV2 with TRBJ2-7; 9 bases line up with TRBD2. Germline V CDR1 and CDR2: SNHLY, FYNNEI. The V and J ends lost 1 base and 0 bases, in that order; junction bases with no gene match: 10. This CDR3 is 18 amino acids long. CDR3 in amino acids: CASSEDGGAGGISYEQYF. The CDR3 DNA reads TGTGCCAGCAGTGAAGACGGGGGAGCGGGGGGAATCTCCTACGAGCAGTACTTC.

V usage is TRBV27 and J usage is TRBJ1-1, with 10 bases matching TRBD1. Germline V gene lookup returns CDR1 MNHEY and CDR2 SMNVEV (reference sequence). Trimming at V came to 6 bases and at J to 11 bases, leaving 9 bases not matched to a gene. The CDR3 sequence is 13 residues long. The CDR3 sequence is CASRRQGAQGAFF. The CDR3 DNA sequence: TGTGCCAGCAGGAGACAGGGGGCTCAAGGCGCTTTCTTT.

V gene TRBV7-8 combines with J gene TRBJ2-3, with 9 bases aligning to TRBD2. This CDR3 is 15 amino acids long. With 7 bases clipped from V and 4 bases from J, the junction kept 9 bases outside the gene matches. Germline loops: CDR1 SGHVS, CDR2 FQNEAQ. Here the CDR3 reads CASTIKRGAADTQYF. In DNA form, the CDR3 reads TGTGCCAGCACCATCAAGCGGGGGGCGGCAGATACGCAGTATTTT. The variable domain in full, completed from reference TRBV7-8 and TRBJ2-3, reads GAGVSQSPRYKVAKRGQDVALRCDPISGHVSLFWYQQALGQGPEFLTYFQNEAQLDKSGLPSDRFFAERPEGSVSTLKIQRTQQEDSAVYLCASTIKRGAADTQYFGPGTRLTVL.

This chain uses TRBV27 with TRBJ2-3; weak D call: TRBD1 (6 bases). The CDR3 sequence is 13 residues long. CDR1 is MNHEY, CDR2 SMNVEV, per germline (reference sequence). Trimming cost V 6 bases and J 2 bases, with 9 bases left between them. CDR3 bases: TGTGCCAGCAGAGGACAGAACACAGATACGCAGTATTTT. This sequence encodes CASRGQNTDTQYF.

As regards this clone: An end of the junction does not agree with germline; a read error may underlie this. The chain has TRBV6-1 and TRBJ1-3, with 8 bases that match TRBD1. In germline, CDR1 is MNHNS, CDR2 SASEGT. This CDR3 region has 15 residues. The CDR3 reads CASTEGQGDGNTIYF. CDR3 DNA sequence: TGTGCCAGCACTGAAGGACAGGGTGACGGAAACACCATATATTTT.

The chain has TRBV5-1 and TRBJ2-3; 9 positions match TRBD1. CDR3 length equals 15 residues. The germline V gene has CDR1 SGHRS and CDR2 YFSETQ. With V trimmed by 3 bases and J by 3 bases, 5 bases remained unmatched. The CDR3 nucleotides read TGCGCCAGCAGCTCTACGACAGGGGGAACAGATACGCAGTATTTT. This gives the protein CASSSTTGGTDTQYF.

V gene TRBV9 combines with J gene TRBJ1-1; 7 bases fit TRBD1. After removal of 4 bases from V and 0 bases from J, the junction contained 9 bases not matched to a gene. This CDR3 has 16 residues. Germline CDR1 SGDLS, CDR2 YYNGEE. CDR3 sequence (DNA): TGTGCCAGCAGCCCCCGACAGGGTGTCATGAACACTGAAGCTTTCTTT. This codes for CASSPRQGVMNTEAFF.

This clone was detected once. V usage is TRBV18 and J usage is TRBJ2-3; TRBD2 aligns across 11 bases. This CDR3 comprises 15 residues. CDR1 KGHSH and CDR2 LQKENI come from the germline V gene. J was trimmed by 6 bases and V by 0 bases; bases with no gene match: 2. In DNA, the CDR3 is TGTGCCAGCTCACCACCGGCTAGCGGGGGGGATACGCAGTATTTT. Protein product: CASSPPASGGDTQYF.

The rearrangement joins TRBV27 to TRBJ2-5; D is ambiguous. This CDR3 comprises 13 residues. Per the germline V gene, CDR1 is MNHEY and CDR2 is SMNVEV (reference sequence). Trimming pared 6 bases from V and 1 base from J, leaving 9 bases between. CDR3 bases: TGTGCCAGCAGGGGCAGTGTCCAAGAGACCCAGTACTTC. It translates to CASRGSVQETQYF.

J is TRBJ2-3 and V is TRBV19, with D possibly TRBD1 on 6 matching bases. The CDR3 extends over 14 amino acids. V was shortened by 2 bases and J by 1 base, with 7 bases between the two germline ends. Germline V CDR1 and CDR2: LNHDA, SQIVND (reference sequence). The CDR3 sequence: CASSIPGGTDTQYF. CDR3 nucleotides: TGTGCCAGTAGTATACCAGGGGGCACAGATACGCAGTATTTT. Filled out from reference TRBV19 and TRBJ2-3, the complete variable domain reads DGGITQSPKYLFRKEGQNVTLSCEQNLNHDAMYWYRQDPGQGLRLIYYSQIVNDFQKGDIAEGYSVSREKKESFPLTVTSAQKNPTAFYLCASSIPGGTDTQYFGPGTRLTVL.

The chain employs TRBV6-5 and TRBJ2-7, with no clear D. The V and J ends lost 11 bases and 7 bases respectively, with 18 bases between them. The CDR3 covers 12 residues. The germline gives CDR1 MNHEY, CDR2 SVGAGI. The CDR3 spells CAPRRSRVEQYF. The CDR3 nucleotides read TGTGCCCCGCGGAGATCCAGAGTTGAGCAGTACTTC.

The chain couples TRBV11-1 to TRBJ2-7; a weak D match, TRBD1 (5 bases). The V gene's germline CDR1 is SGHAT and CDR2 FQDESV (reference sequence). The CDR3 contains 15 residues. V lost 5 bases, J lost 0 bases, and 14 bases lay in between. The CDR3 protein is CASSRESDSSYEQYF. In DNA, the CDR3 is TGTGCCAGCAGCCGTGAATCTGACAGCTCCTACGAGCAGTACTTC.

The chain has TRBV30 and TRBJ1-1; D gene uncertain. The CDR3 is 13 amino acids. In germline, CDR1 is GTSNPN, CDR2 SVGIG (reference sequence). Trimming left V 4 bases short and J 0 bases short, with 9 bases between. The CDR3 sequence is CAWNPGMNTEAFF. Written as DNA, the CDR3 is TGTGCCTGGAACCCGGGGATGAACACTGAAGCTTTCTTT.

The rearrangement links TRBV6-5 to TRBJ1-3; no firm D call. The CDR3 runs 14 residues. V was clipped by 4 bases and J by 0 bases, with 7 bases between them. Per the germline V gene, CDR1 is MNHEY and CDR2 is SVGAGI. CDR3 in DNA: TGTGCCAGCAGTTCTGCGAGCTCTGGAAACACCATATATTTT. Its translation: CASSSASSGNTIYF.

This chain connects TRBV14 to TRBJ2-5; 12 bases fit TRBD2. The CDR3 consists of 14 residues. V lost 4 bases and J lost 5; bases outside the gene matches: 2. Looked up from germline, CDR1 is SGHDN and CDR2 is FVKESK. CDR3 DNA: TGTGCCAGCAGCCCTGGACTAGCGGGGGAGACCCAGTACTTC. Its translation is CASSPGLAGETQYF.